These 16 T cell receptor beta chains share one sample of origin, sequenced in a study of TIL therapy for anti-PD-1-resistant metastatic lung cancer listed by TCRdb under 2021. TCR beta CDR3 regions were amplified from genomic DNA with the immunoSEQ v3 hsTCRB kit using bias-controlled multiplex PCR. TCRdb holds this immuneACCESS table with in-frame rearrangements only. Some clones are missing; in checked studies, unresolved V genes explain under half, and the rest has no known cause. Counted in this sample were 45,000 to 60,000 clones; around 79% of them appeared once. The ten largest make up about 4.8% of the sample. The time point label corresponds to: pre-treatment sample, taken before nivolumab and TIL therapy. Specimen: blood, collected at baseline. The receptors here all came from a woman aged 30-85 years with non-small cell lung cancer.

The gene calls are TRBV18 and TRBJ1-2, with D hard to call. The CDR3 totals 15 residues. Germline-derived CDR1 and CDR2 are KGHSH and LQKENI. Trimming stripped 2 bases from V and 4 bases from J, with 14 bases between. Here the CDR3 reads CASSPGTEETYGYTF. Written as DNA, the CDR3 is TGTGCCAGCTCACCAGGTACAGAGGAAACCTATGGCTACACCTTC.

The chain couples TRBV5-1 to TRBJ2-7, with TRBD2 identical over 7 bases. V was clipped by 5 bases and J by 5 bases; unmatched bases: 19. The CDR3 runs to 17 residues. CDR1 and CDR2 (germline): SGHRS, YFSETQ. DNA of the CDR3: TGCGCCAGCAGAGCTAATCCTTGGGGAGGGCCTATGGACGAGCAGTACTTC. Protein: CASRANPWGGPMDEQYF.

The chain couples TRBV19 to TRBJ2-1; D perhaps matches TRBD2 (6 bases). The germline V gene encodes CDR1 LNHDA and CDR2 SQIVND (reference sequence). There are 15 residues in the CDR3. Trimming took off 7 bases at V and 5 bases at J, with 18 bases between the two ends. CDR3 DNA sequence: TGTGCCAGTATAGCGGCCCCAGACCTACACAATGAGCAGTTCTTC. Protein sequence: CASIAAPDLHNEQFF.

J is TRBJ1-1 and V is TRBV7-8; D unresolved. V was trimmed by 0 bases and J by 1 base, leaving 6 bases between them. Germline V CDR1 and CDR2: SGHVS, FQNEAQ. The CDR3 length is 14 residues. The CDR3 here is CASSLASRNTEAFF. As DNA, the CDR3 is TGTGCCAGCAGCTTAGCGAGTAGGAACACTGAAGCTTTCTTT.

V gene TRBV6-5 combines with J gene TRBJ1-5; possibly TRBD1 for D (5 bases). The CDR3 has 16 amino acids. Germline CDR1 reads MNHEY; CDR2 reads SVGAGI. V lost 0 bases and J lost 0, with 9 bases in between. CDR3 sequence (DNA): TGTGCCAGCAGTTACTCAGGGGACTATAGCAATCAGCCCCAGCATTTT. It translates to CASSYSGDYSNQPQHF.

The rearrangement joins TRBV28 to TRBJ1-5, with a weak D call TRBD1 (6 bases). Trimming shortened V by 7 bases and J by 5 bases, and 15 bases separated the two germline ends. The CDR3 contains 14 residues. Germline CDR1 and CDR2: MDHEN and SYDVKM. The CDR3 reads CASTSGGADQPQHF. DNA for the CDR3: TGTGCCAGCACCAGTGGGGGCGCGGATCAGCCCCAGCATTTT.

The chain has TRBV29-1 and TRBJ2-1, with 13 bases fitting TRBD2. Per germline, CDR1 SQVTM and CDR2 ANQGSEA. V lost 4 bases, J lost 7 bases, and 7 bases stayed unmatched. CDR3 size: 15 residues. The CDR3 DNA is TGCAGCGTTGCAGTTGGACTAGCGGGAGTTAATGAGCAGTTCTTC. This codes for CSVAVGLAGVNEQFF.

The CDR3 sequence is CASSFQEQGGNQPQHF. DNA for the CDR3: TGTGCCAGCAGTTTCCAGGAACAGGGTGGCAATCAGCCCCAGCATTTT. The genes are TRBV28 and TRBJ1-5; D possibly corresponds to TRBD1 (6 bases). The CDR3 is 16 amino acids. V was cut by 3 bases and J by 2 bases, with 14 bases left in between. Germline values: CDR1 MDHEN, CDR2 SYDVKM. The variable domain in full, completed from reference TRBV28 and TRBJ1-5, reads DVKVTQSSRYLVKRTGEKVFLECVQDMDHENMFWYRQDPGLGLRLIYFSYDVKMKEKGDIPEGYSVSREKKERFSLILESASTNQTSMYLCASSFQEQGGNQPQHFGDGTRLSIL.

This clone has more than one count but fewer than ten. The chain carries TRBV12-5 and TRBJ2-7; D not resolved. The CDR3 runs to 14 residues. Between the trimmed V and J ends, which lost 7 bases and 2 bases, there was a span of 15 bases. CDR1 and CDR2 (germline): LGHNT, FRNRAP. CDR3 amino acids: CASAHDLGPYEQYF. The CDR3 region has the DNA TGTGCTAGTGCTCATGATCTTGGGCCCTACGAGCAGTACTTC.

The gene calls are TRBV2 and TRBJ2-3; D is tentatively TRBD1 or TRBD2 (6 bases each). Trimming removed 6 bases from V and 3 bases from J, with 13 bases in between. Germline lookup yields CDR1 SNHLY and CDR2 FYNNEI. This CDR3 region has 14 residues. The chain's CDR3 is CASRVQGGTDTQYF. The CDR3 nucleotides are TGTGCCAGCAGAGTACAGGGAGGAACAGATACGCAGTATTTT.

The chain couples TRBV4-1 to TRBJ1-5; 9 bases map to TRBD1. V lost 4 bases, J lost 0 bases, and 7 bases stayed unmatched. The CDR3 sequence is 17 residues long. Germline CDR1 and CDR2: MGHRA and YSYEKL. The CDR3: CASSPRQGVGSNQPQHF. The CDR3 DNA reads TGCGCCAGCAGCCCGAGACAGGGGGTAGGTAGCAATCAGCCCCAGCATTTT.

This clone came up once. The chain is built from TRBV5-1 and TRBJ2-5; TRBD1 aligns across 9 bases. The CDR3 has 15 residues. V lost 4 bases to trimming and J lost 5 bases; unmatched junction nucleotides: 9. Germline CDR1 and CDR2: SGHRS and YFSETQ. CDR3 sequence (DNA): TGCGCCAGCAGCATAGGACAGGGGCATGTCGAGACCCAGTACTTC. As protein: CASSIGQGHVETQYF.

CDR3 sequence reads: CASEKQGAPTEAFF. The CDR3 nucleotides are TGTGCCAGCGAAAAACAGGGGGCGCCCACTGAAGCTTTCTTT. The rearrangement joins TRBV28 to TRBJ1-1, with 9 bases identical to TRBD1. V was pared by 8 bases and J by 4 bases, with 8 bases of the junction left unmatched. The CDR3 is 14 residues long. Germline CDR1 reads MDHEN; CDR2 reads SYDVKM.

The chain carries TRBV11-2 and TRBJ2-3; perhaps TRBD2 as D (6 bases). Per germline, CDR1 SGHAT and CDR2 FQNNGV. The CDR3 is 17 amino acids. Trimming took 4 bases from V and 2 from J, leaving 19 bases between them. CDR3 residues: CASSWTVAAGPTDTQYF. CDR3 DNA: TGTGCCAGCAGCTGGACGGTGGCGGCGGGGCCCACAGATACGCAGTATTTT.

This clone was detected only a few times. The chain couples TRBV6-5 to TRBJ1-5, with D perhaps TRBD1 (6 bases). The V end lost 2 bases, the J end lost 7 bases, and 12 bases lay between the germline ends. The length of the CDR3 is 14 residues. CDR1 and CDR2 (germline): MNHEY, SVGAGI. The CDR3 nucleotides read TGTGCCAGCAGTTACGAGCAGGGGCAACAGCCCCAGCATTTT. Amino acid sequence: CASSYEQGQQPQHF.

The rearrangement uses TRBV29-1 and TRBJ1-2, with TRBD1 as a possible D gene (5 bases). Germline V gene sequence: CDR1 SQVTM, CDR2 ANQGSEA. The CDR3 extends over 14 amino acids. V was shortened by 2 bases and J by 6 bases, with 16 bases between the two germline ends. Here the CDR3 DNA reads TGCAGCGTTGAAACCCTCGCGGGGGTAGATGGCTACACCTTC. It specifies CSVETLAGVDGYTF.